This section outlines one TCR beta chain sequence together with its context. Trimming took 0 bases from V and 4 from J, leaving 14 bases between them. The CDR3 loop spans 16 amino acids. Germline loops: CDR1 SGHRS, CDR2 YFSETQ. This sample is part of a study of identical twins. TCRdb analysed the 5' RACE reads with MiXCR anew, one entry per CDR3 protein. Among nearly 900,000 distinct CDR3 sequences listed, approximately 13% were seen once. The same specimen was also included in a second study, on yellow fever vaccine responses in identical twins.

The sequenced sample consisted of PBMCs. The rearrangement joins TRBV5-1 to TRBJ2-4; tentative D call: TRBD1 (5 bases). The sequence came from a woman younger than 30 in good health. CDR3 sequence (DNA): TGCGCCAGCAGCTTGGATCTCTGGCAGGGAAAAAACATTCAGTACTTC. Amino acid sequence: CASSLDLWQGKNIQYF.